The 3 T cell receptor beta chains below come from one sample, sequenced in a study of response to subunit inactivated influenza vaccine (dated by TCRdb to between 2018 and 2020). This specimen's time point label, per the study, means: approximately 47 days after influenza vaccine administration. Libraries came from RT-PCR. Sequenced on an Illumina HiSeq 2500. The public reads were reprocessed in TCRdb via fastp at Q25 and MiXCR, keeping in-frame beta chains. Every CDR3 protein is listed once, alongside the most common genes and DNA of its rows. The table for this sample lists approximately 500,000 distinct CDR3 sequences; 10% to 15% of them were counted only once. The ten largest clones represent 10% to 15% of the sample. The material sequenced was PBMCs from blood, taken roughly 47 days after vaccination. The receptor set was obtained from a man in his fifties or sixties who received an inactivated influenza vaccine. Donor details come from another sample of the same person, matched by shared clones.

This clonotype came up a few times. The V gene is TRBV6-2 or TRBV6-3, the J gene TRBJ2-5; maybe TRBD2 (6 bases). Trimming took off 5 bases at V and 2 bases at J, with 15 bases between the two ends. This CDR3 region has 15 residues. Germline CDR1 and CDR2: MNHEY and SVGEGT. This CDR3 reads CASSRPSRGQETQYF. In DNA, the CDR3 is TGTGCCAGCAGTAGACCCTCGCGGGGACAAGAGACCCAGTACTTC.

The chain links TRBV20-1 to TRBJ1-2, with a tentative D call TRBD1 (5 bases). Trimming cost V 5 bases and J 7 bases, with 17 bases left between them. Per germline, CDR1 DFQATT and CDR2 SNEGSKA (reference sequence). This CDR3 region has 13 residues. The DNA for the CDR3 is TGCAGTGCTTCCCGGACGGGGGGAGGTGGCTACACCTTC. Translation gives CSASRTGGGGYTF.

The chain recombines TRBV4-1 with TRBJ2-3; 11 positions match TRBD2. Unmatched junction bases numbered 3, after V lost 3 bases and J lost 4 bases. The V gene's germline CDR1 is MGHRA and CDR2 YSYEKL. This CDR3 has 15 residues. The DNA for the CDR3 is TGCGCCAGCAGCCACATAGCGGGAGGGGCAGATACGCAGTATTTT. This translates into CASSHIAGGADTQYF.